Following are 32 T cell receptor beta chains from one sample sequenced in a study of blood T cells in healthy people across ages. For the second PCR, which ran for roughly 7 to 11 cycles, a sample-barcoded 5' primer and a J-beta primer mix were used. TCRdb passed the 5' RACE reads through MiXCR, listing each CDR3 protein once. The sample comprises about 1.5 million distinct CDR3 sequences, under 55% of which are singletons, and roughly 3.7% rests with the top ten. The sample comprised blood. The receptors were gathered from a woman aged 18-29 years in good health.

This clonotype was counted many times. The chain has TRBV12-3 or TRBV12-4 and TRBJ2-5; D assignment may be TRBD1 or TRBD2 (5 bases each). With 3 bases removed from V and 3 bases from J, the gap between germline ends came to 8 bases. The CDR3 has 13 amino acids. CDR3 nucleotides: TGTGCCAGCAGTTTGGGGGTTGAAGAGACCCAGTACTTC. Translated, it gives CASSLGVEETQYF.

This clonotype has more than one count but fewer than ten. The chain is built from TRBV27 and TRBJ2-3, with D perhaps matching TRBD2 (7 bases). Trimming stripped 7 bases from V and 2 bases from J, with 22 bases between. Germline loops: CDR1 MNHEY, CDR2 SMNVEV (reference sequence). This CDR3 is 17 amino acids long. CDR3 sequence: CASTGWGGPINTDTQYF. The DNA of the CDR3 is TGTGCCAGCACTGGTTGGGGGGGGCCCATAAACACAGATACGCAGTATTTT.

This clonotype was recorded a few times. The rearrangement links TRBV29-1 to TRBJ1-1; no clear D. The CDR3 is made up of 12 amino acids. V was pared by 8 bases and J by 0 bases, with 10 bases between. Germline V lookup: CDR1 SQVTM, CDR2 ANQGSEA. CDR3 sequence reads: CSPEGMNTEAFF. CDR3 in DNA: TGCAGCCCAGAAGGGATGAACACTGAAGCTTTCTTT.

Regarding this clonotype: One end of the junction does not line up with germline, which may come from a read error. This chain connects TRBV4-3 to TRBJ2-1, with TRBD2 as a possible D gene (6 bases). CDR3 length: 16 amino acids. Germline V gene lookup returns CDR1 LGHNA and CDR2 YSLEER. In DNA, the CDR3 is TGCGCCGGCAGCCAAGGAGGGAGCATCCCGGGGAATGAGCAGTTCTTC. Amino acids: CAGSQGGSIPGNEQFF.

Comment on this clonotype: One junction end does not reproduce the germline sequence, and a read error may be involved. The chain employs TRBV4-3 and TRBJ1-3, with D possibly TRBD1 on 5 matching bases. The CDR3 spans 15 residues. Germline loops: CDR1 LGHNA, CDR2 YSLEER. CDR3 residues: CASSHWGTLGNTTYF. The DNA for the CDR3 is TGCGCCAGCAGCCATTGGGGGACGCTTGGAAACACCACATATTTT.

The chain employs TRBV27 and TRBJ2-7, with a weak D call TRBD2 (6 bases). The DNA end favors TRBJ2-4, so the J call may be wrong. Germline CDR1 is MNHEY and CDR2 is SMNVEV (reference sequence). The CDR3 consists of 11 residues. CDR3 DNA: TGTGTTGCGGGGAATGGCGACATTCAGTACTTC. Translated, it gives CVAGNGDIQYF.

This clonotype was detected many times. The chain recombines TRBV10-2 with TRBJ2-7; possibly TRBD2 for D (6 bases). V was cut by 4 bases and J by 2 bases, with 9 bases left in between. The CDR3 runs 13 residues. Germline V gene lookup returns CDR1 WSHSY and CDR2 SAAADI. The CDR3 nucleotides read TGCGCCAGCAGTGGGGGACTTGCCTACGAGCAGTACTTC. Amino acids: CASSGGLAYEQYF.

The chain uses TRBV12-3 or TRBV12-4 and TRBJ2-4, with 9 bases aligning to TRBD1. This CDR3 has 14 amino acids. Trimming cost V 7 bases and J 13 bases; bases outside gene matches: 14. This CDR3 is CASIGTGSLSEQYF. CDR3 coding DNA: TGTGCCAGCATAGGGACAGGGAGTTTGAGTGAGCAGTACTTC.

A few counts support this clonotype. This chain connects TRBV7-2 to TRBJ2-3, with D possibly being TRBD1 (6 bases). The CDR3 has 13 amino acids. The germline V gene encodes CDR1 SGHTA and CDR2 FQGNSA. Trimming cost V 8 bases and J 2 bases, with 11 bases left between them. CDR3 sequence reads: CASRDTNTDTQYF. CDR3 bases: TGTGCCAGCCGGGACACTAACACAGATACGCAGTATTTT.

This chain joins TRBV20-1 and TRBJ2-7, with 8 bases fitting TRBD2. Trimming at V came to 0 bases and at J to 3 bases, leaving 7 bases not matched to a gene. The CDR3 has 15 amino acids. Looked up from germline, CDR1 is DFQATT and CDR2 is SNEGSKA (reference sequence). For the CDR3, the DNA is TGCAGTGCTAGAGATGGCAGCGGGGGCCTCTACGAGCAGTACTTC. Protein sequence: CSARDGSGGLYEQYF.

This chain links TRBV3-1 with TRBJ2-7; D is unclear. The CDR3 has 11 residues. V dropped 0 bases and J dropped 9 bases, with 6 bases sitting between them. In germline, CDR1 is LGHDT, CDR2 YNNKEL (reference sequence). CDR3 sequence: CASSQDIVQYF. The CDR3 DNA follows: TGTGCCAGCAGCCAAGATATTGTGCAGTACTTC.

This CDR3 is CASSRQDREDEQYF. The CDR3 DNA is TGCGCCAGCAGCCGTCAGGACAGGGAGGACGAGCAGTACTTC. The chain uses TRBV5-1 and TRBJ2-5, with 8 bases that match TRBD1. The J call may be mistaken, given a closer DNA end match to TRBJ2-7. Germline assignment: CDR1 SGHRS and CDR2 YFSETQ. The CDR3 runs 14 residues.

V usage is TRBV14 and J usage is TRBJ2-1; 10 positions match TRBD2. Germline trimming cut 4 bases from V and 6 bases from J; bases unmatched to any gene: 9. CDR1 and CDR2 from the germline V gene are SGHDN and FVKESK. This CDR3 spans 16 amino acids. CDR3 loop: CASSRFGLADVNEQFF. For the CDR3, the DNA is TGTGCCAGCAGCCGTTTCGGACTAGCGGATGTCAATGAGCAGTTCTTC.

This chain links TRBV12-3 or TRBV12-4 with TRBJ2-3; D unclear. The CDR3 runs 13 residues. V lost 3 bases and J 4 bases, leaving 8 bases between the germline ends. CDR3 coding DNA: TGTGCCAGCAGTTTCCATAGGGCAGATACGCAGTATTTT. Amino acids: CASSFHRADTQYF.

This chain connects TRBV7-2 to TRBJ2-7; a possible D gene is TRBD2 (5 bases). This CDR3 spans 16 amino acids. Trimming took 5 bases from V and 0 from J, leaving 17 bases between them. Germline V gene sequence: CDR1 SGHTA, CDR2 FQGNSA. This CDR3 is CASSPWGVLTSYEQYF. The CDR3 nucleotides are TGTGCCAGCAGCCCGTGGGGAGTGTTAACCTCCTACGAGCAGTACTTC. Combining the CDR3 with reference TRBV7-2 and TRBJ2-7 gives the whole variable domain GAGVSQSPSNKVTEKGKDVELRCDPISGHTALYWYRQSLGQGLEFLIYFQGNSAPDKSGLPSDRFSAERTGGSVSTLTIQRTQQEDSAVYLCASSPWGVLTSYEQYFGPGTRLTVT.

J is TRBJ2-1 and V is TRBV5-5; 13 bases agree with TRBD2. Germline V gene sequence: CDR1 SGHKS, CDR2 YYEKEE (reference sequence). CDR3 length: 15 residues. V gave up 0 bases and J gave up 9 bases; unmatched junction bases: 3. CDR3 bases: TGTGCCAGCAGCTTGGAAACTAGCGGGAGGGGTGAGCAGTTCTTC. Translation gives CASSLETSGRGEQFF.

The chain joins TRBV3-1 to TRBJ2-7; D unclear. This CDR3 is 11 amino acids long. From germline, CDR1 is LGHDT and CDR2 YNNKEL (reference sequence). Trimming left V 6 bases short and J 3 bases short, with 6 bases between. The CDR3, as DNA: TGTGCCAGCAGGAAATACTACGAGCAGTACTTC. It codes for CASRKYYEQYF.

The chain has TRBV4-3 and TRBJ1-1; D uncertain. Germline V gene data show CDR1 as LGHNA and CDR2 as YSLEER. V lost 3 bases to trimming and J lost 4 bases, with 9 bases between them. CDR3 length equals 13 residues. The CDR3 reads CASSQERSTEAFF. The CDR3 region has the DNA TGCGCCAGCAGCCAGGAGAGGTCCACTGAAGCTTTCTTT.

The rearrangement joins TRBV14 to TRBJ2-7, with D possibly being TRBD1 (6 bases). The CDR3 loop spans 14 amino acids. Trimming pared 4 bases from V and 2 bases from J, leaving 12 bases between. The germline V gene has CDR1 SGHDN and CDR2 FVKESK. The CDR3 nucleotides are TGTGCCAGCAGCCTAATTGGACAGCCCTACGAGCAGTACTTC. Protein sequence: CASSLIGQPYEQYF.

The chain's CDR3 is CASSSGAGDNEQFF. CDR3 nucleotide sequence: TGTGCCAGCAGTTCTGGGGCAGGCGACAATGAGCAGTTCTTC. The genes are TRBV6-2 or TRBV6-3 and TRBJ2-1; perhaps TRBD1 as D (5 bases). There are 14 residues in the CDR3. Germline V gives CDR1 MNHEY, CDR2 SVGEGT. Trimming cost V 4 bases and J 5 bases, with 12 bases left between them.

In its sample, this clonotype was seen a few times. The rearrangement links TRBV6-5 to TRBJ2-3; D gene unclear. CDR3 length: 17 amino acids. V lost 0 bases and J lost 2, with 15 bases in between. The germline CDR1 and CDR2 sequences are MNHEY and SVGAGI. CDR3 sequence: CASSYSFVRRTTDTQYF. For the CDR3, the DNA is TGTGCCAGCAGTTACTCGTTCGTGAGGCGAACCACAGATACGCAGTATTTT.

This clonotype was seen more than once but under ten times. The gene calls are TRBV6-2 or TRBV6-3 and TRBJ2-1, with 9 positions matching TRBD1. V was pared by 6 bases and J by 3 bases, with 3 bases of the junction left unmatched. CDR3 size: 14 residues. The germline gives CDR1 MNHEY, CDR2 SVGEGT. DNA of the CDR3: TGTGCCAGCAGGACAGGGGGTAACTACAATGAGCAGTTCTTC. Its translation: CASRTGGNYNEQFF.

The chain couples TRBV29-1 to TRBJ2-2, with TRBD1 as a possible D gene (6 bases). Trimming removed 7 bases from V and 5 bases from J, with 20 bases in between. CDR1 and CDR2 from the germline V gene are SQVTM and ANQGSEA. This CDR3 is built from 15 residues. CDR3 nucleotides: TGCAGCGCCTCCGTACAGGGAATGAAGACCGGGGAGCTGTTTTTT. This translates into CSASVQGMKTGELFF.

The chain links TRBV27 to TRBJ1-5, with 7 bases matching TRBD1. The CDR3 length is 13 residues. After removal of 5 bases from V and 5 bases from J, the junction contained 3 bases not matched to a gene. In germline, CDR1 is MNHEY, CDR2 SMNVEV (reference sequence). In DNA, the CDR3 is TGTGCCAGCAGTGACAGGGTCCATCAGCCCCAGCATTTT. Protein product: CASSDRVHQPQHF.

In regard to this clonotype: A read error may account for a junction end that differs from germline. The chain is built from TRBV20-1 and TRBJ1-5, with D hard to call. CDR3 length equals 16 residues. Germline-derived CDR1 and CDR2 are DFQATT and SNEGSKA (reference sequence). CDR3 nucleotide sequence: TGCAGTGCCGCCACCCGGACCTTAAGCCACAATCGGCCCCAGCATTTT. It translates to CSAATRTLSHNRPQHF.

The J gene is TRBJ2-3, the V gene TRBV5-1, with 12 bases aligning to TRBD2. With 3 bases clipped from V and 6 bases from J, the junction kept 11 bases outside the gene matches. The germline V gene has CDR1 SGHRS and CDR2 YFSETQ. The CDR3 has 17 residues. The CDR3 DNA reads TGCGCCAGCAGCTCCGGAGGACTAGCGGGGTTCGTGGATACGCAGTATTTT. It specifies CASSSGGLAGFVDTQYF.

This clonotype was counted a single time. V is TRBV29-1 and J is TRBJ2-5; D remains ambiguous. The CDR3 totals 12 residues. Trimming shortened V by 5 bases and J by 2 bases, and 9 bases separated the two germline ends. The V gene's germline CDR1 is SQVTM and CDR2 ANQGSEA. Here the CDR3 reads CSVQTAQETQYF. CDR3 nucleotide sequence: TGCAGCGTTCAAACGGCACAAGAGACCCAGTACTTC.

This clonotype was seen ten or more times. V and J are TRBV29-1 and TRBJ2-4, with no clear D. Trimming removed 7 bases at V and 5 bases at J, with 15 bases between. This CDR3 contains 13 residues. Germline V gene lookup returns CDR1 SQVTM and CDR2 ANQGSEA. The CDR3 reads CSAKRPGENIQYF. DNA for the CDR3: TGCAGCGCGAAAAGACCAGGAGAAAACATTCAGTACTTC.

This sequence joins TRBV6-7 and TRBJ2-3, with a weak D call TRBD1 (6 bases). TRBV6-7 is annotated as an ORF whose role is uncertain. The CDR3 has 15 residues. V was cut by 7 bases and J by 1 base, with 15 bases left in between. Written as DNA, the CDR3 is TGTGCCAGCACGATGGACAGCCATCGCACAGATACGCAGTATTTT. Residues: CASTMDSHRTDTQYF.

For this clonotype: An end of the junction does not agree with germline; a read error may underlie this. The chain couples TRBV14 to TRBJ2-7, with D hard to call. CDR1 is SGHDN, CDR2 FVKESK, per germline. CDR3 size: 15 residues. Here the CDR3 reads CASSHPRGISYGQYF. The DNA of the CDR3 is TGTGCCAGCAGCCACCCCCGTGGGATATCCTACGGGCAGTACTTC.

A remark on this clonotype: One end of the junction varies from germline; a read error may be responsible. J is TRBJ2-7 and V is TRBV5-6; D uncertain. The CDR3 has 14 residues. The germline CDR1 and CDR2 sequences are SGHDT and YYEEEE. The CDR3 reads CVSSSWTRSDEQYF. DNA for the CDR3: TGTGTCAGCAGCTCGTGGACCCGTTCCGACGAGCAGTACTTC.

The gene calls are TRBV12-3 or TRBV12-4 and TRBJ1-1; D may be TRBD1 (5 bases). The CDR3 loop spans 13 amino acids. The V end lost 6 bases, the J end lost 6 bases, and 14 bases lay between the germline ends. As DNA, the CDR3 is TGTGCCAGCAGCAATCTCCGGGGCTCTGAAGCTTTCTTT. Its protein product is CASSNLRGSEAFF.